Shown below are 9 T cell receptor beta chains from a single sample sequenced in a study of control samples from healthy donors and cancer patients. Assay used: immunoSEQ multiplex PCR; TCRdb lists only in-frame clones, some missing. The sample has around 140,000 clones; 91% are singletons. Sequenced input: blood. The receptors come from a man younger than 30 in good health.

CDR3 nucleotides: TGTGCCAGCTCATCAGGACTAGCGGGGACTTACAATGAGCAGTTCTTC. Protein sequence: CASSSGLAGTYNEQFF. The chain joins TRBV18 to TRBJ2-1; TRBD2 matches at 12 bases. The CDR3 covers 16 residues. Germline values: CDR1 KGHSH, CDR2 LQKENI. Trimming at V came to 5 bases and at J to 4 bases, leaving 6 bases not matched to a gene.

The chain recombines TRBV10-3 with TRBJ2-3; D might be TRBD1 (6 bases). Germline CDR1 is ENHRY and CDR2 is SYGVKD. The CDR3 has 15 amino acids. V shed 4 bases and J shed 4 bases, with 15 bases lying between them. CDR3 in amino acids: CAISGPGVGADTQYF. The CDR3 region has the DNA TGTGCCATCAGTGGCCCAGGGGTGGGAGCAGATACGCAGTATTTT.

V usage is TRBV2 and J usage is TRBJ1-6, with D hard to call. The germline V and J ends were trimmed by 3 bases and 8 bases, with 2 bases remaining between them. The CDR3 length is 11 residues. The germline V gene encodes CDR1 SNHLY and CDR2 FYNNEI. For the CDR3, the DNA is TGTGCCAGCAGTGATGATTCACCCCTCCACTTT. This codes for CASSDDSPLHF.

The J gene is TRBJ1-4, the V gene TRBV6-5; TRBD1 might be the D (6 bases). Per the germline V gene, CDR1 is MNHEY and CDR2 is SVGAGI. V lost 2 bases and J 5 bases, leaving 15 bases between the germline ends. This CDR3 is built from 16 residues. The CDR3 sequence is CASSYTWTARNEKLFF. As DNA, the CDR3 is TGTGCCAGCAGTTACACTTGGACAGCAAGAAATGAAAAACTGTTTTTT.

The chain combines TRBV9 with TRBJ1-1; 8 nucleotides line up with TRBD1. The CDR3 contains 13 residues. Trimming cost V 4 bases and J 5 bases; bases outside gene matches: 4. CDR1 SGDLS and CDR2 YYNGEE come from the germline V gene. The CDR3 DNA reads as TGTGCCAGCAGCTCGACAGGGGAGACTGAAGCTTTCTTT. Translation gives CASSSTGETEAFF.

The V call is TRBV18, the J call TRBJ2-7; 7 positions match TRBD1. V dropped 3 bases and J dropped 1; count of bases not matched to a gene: 6. Looked up from germline, CDR1 is KGHSH and CDR2 is LQKENI. The CDR3 consists of 15 residues. In DNA form, the CDR3 reads TGTGCCAGCTCACCCCCAATGGGACAGTCCTACGAGCAGTACTTC. Residues: CASSPPMGQSYEQYF.

The rearrangement joins TRBV29-1 to TRBJ2-7, with a possible D match to TRBD2 (5 bases). The CDR3 totals 14 residues. With 7 bases removed from V and 1 base from J, the gap between germline ends came to 17 bases. Germline CDR1 is SQVTM and CDR2 is ANQGSEA. CDR3 in amino acids: CSATGIPSSYEQYF. The DNA of the CDR3 is TGCAGCGCCACCGGGATCCCATCATCCTACGAGCAGTACTTC.

The rearrangement joins TRBV2 to TRBJ1-6; no reliable D call. Germline CDR1 SNHLY, CDR2 FYNNEI. Trimming stripped 3 bases from V and 4 bases from J, with 7 bases between. The CDR3 consists of 14 residues. This chain's CDR3 is CASSEWAYNSPLHF. CDR3 DNA sequence: TGTGCCAGCAGTGAGTGGGCATATAATTCACCCCTCCACTTT.

The chain links TRBV2 to TRBJ1-1; 8 nucleotides match TRBD1. In germline, CDR1 is SNHLY, CDR2 FYNNEI. The CDR3 covers 11 residues. Losses at the gene ends were 5 bases for V and 8 bases for J; bases not matched to a gene: 1. CDR3 residues: CASSWDREAFF. In nucleotides, the CDR3 is TGTGCCAGCAGTTGGGACAGGGAAGCTTTCTTT.